The clone carrying this T cell receptor (beta chain) is a singleton in its sample. CDR1 and CDR2 (germline): MNHNY, SVGAGI (reference sequence). The CDR3 is 14 residues long. V gave up 6 bases and J gave up 5 bases, with 16 bases separating them. This sample was taken from a study of CD8+ T cells in alopecia areata. The wider study: A regimen of oral tofacitinib, 5 to 10 mg twice daily, was given to treated patients.

Extracted RNA was reverse transcribed, and the resulting cDNA served as sequencing template. Produced via immunoSEQ multiplex PCR; TCRdb's table is partial and in-frame only. The sample has 100,000 to 150,000 clones; 58% are singletons. Researchers picked out CD4+ and CD8+ T cells from PBMCs by sorting. The receptor's source is a human donor with alopecia areata. The sample was CD4+ T cells sorted from blood, taken at week 0. This rearrangement joins TRBV6-6 to TRBJ1-2; maybe TRBD1 (5 bases). CDR3 nucleotides: TGTGCCAGCAGCTTGTCGTTCGGGGGGTATGGCTACACCTTC. Its translation is CASSLSFGGYGYTF.